Listed below are T cell receptor beta chains from one sample, sequenced in a study of Ad26.COV2.S vaccination and SARS-CoV-2 variants. Data came from immunoSEQ multiplex PCR; TCRdb stores just in-frame clones and leaves some out. This table has under 400,000 clones, roughly 91% appearing once. Here the sequenced sample was peripheral blood, taken in a trial of Ad26.COV2.S vaccine versus placebo. Every receptor here comes from a person aged 18-65 years who received the Ad26.COV2.S COVID-19 vaccine or a placebo. CDR3s include the opening cysteine and the closing phenylalanine or tryptophan. The D gene is left open where the match is weak. Not every row has a clone size; where given, it reads once, few, many or a size class.

j_call: TRBJ2-5; clone_size: NA; v_call: TRBV7-8; d_call: TRBD2; cdr3_aa: CASSFRLAGAKETQYF; cdr3_nt: TGTGCCAGCAGCTTCAGACTAGCGGGGGCAAAAGAGACCCAGTACTTC
j_call: TRBJ1-2; clone_size: NA; v_call: TRBV27; d_call: NA; cdr3_aa: CATRINYGYTF; cdr3_nt: TGTGCCACCCGGATTAACTATGGCTACACCTTC
j_call: TRBJ1-6; clone_size: NA; v_call: TRBV2; d_call: TRBD1; cdr3_aa: CASSRQGVMNSPLHF; cdr3_nt: TGTGCCAGCAGTCGACAGGGGGTTATGAATTCACCCCTCCACTTT
j_call: TRBJ2-3; clone_size: NA; v_call: TRBV6-5; d_call: TRBD1; cdr3_aa: CASSSTTGVADTQYF; cdr3_nt: TGTGCCAGCAGTTCGACGACAGGGGTAGCAGATACGCAGTATTTT
j_call: TRBJ2-3; clone_size: once; v_call: TRBV24-1; d_call: NA; cdr3_aa: CATSGSEGGDDPDTQYF; cdr3_nt: TGTGCCACCAGTGGGTCTGAAGGAGGGGATGACCCAGATACGCAGTATTTT
j_call: TRBJ2-1; clone_size: NA; v_call: TRBV11-3; d_call: NA; cdr3_aa: CASSLGGDNEQFF; cdr3_nt: TGTGCCAGCAGCTTAGGCGGGGACAATGAGCAGTTCTTC
j_call: TRBJ2-6; clone_size: NA; v_call: TRBV19; d_call: NA; cdr3_aa: CASQTRGGTNVLTF; cdr3_nt: TGTGCCAGCCAAACTAGGGGGGGAACCAACGTCCTGACTTTC
j_call: TRBJ2-1; clone_size: NA; v_call: TRBV7-9; d_call: NA; cdr3_aa: CASSSIRRTVAYNEQFF; cdr3_nt: TGTGCCAGCAGCTCGATCCGTCGCACCGTGGCCTACAATGAGCAGTTCTTC
j_call: TRBJ1-1; clone_size: NA; v_call: TRBV7-8; d_call: NA; cdr3_aa: CASSPRPNTEAFF; cdr3_nt: TGTGCCAGCAGCCCTAGACCGAACACTGAAGCTTTCTTT
j_call: TRBJ2-1; clone_size: NA; v_call: TRBV14; d_call: NA; cdr3_aa: CASSNQYNEQFF; cdr3_nt: TGTGCCAGCAGCAACCAGTACAATGAGCAGTTCTTC
j_call: TRBJ1-1; clone_size: once; v_call: TRBV6-2/TRBV6-3; d_call: NA; cdr3_aa: CASSYILGARGNTEAFF; cdr3_nt: TGTGCCAGCAGTTATATCTTAGGGGCGCGGGGAAACACTGAAGCTTTCTTT
j_call: TRBJ2-7; clone_size: NA; v_call: TRBV7-2; d_call: TRBD1; cdr3_aa: CASSSTGGFDYEQYF; cdr3_nt: TGTGCCAGCAGTTCGACAGGGGGCTTTGACTACGAGCAGTACTTC
j_call: TRBJ2-7; clone_size: few; v_call: TRBV3-1/TRBV3-2; d_call: TRBD2; cdr3_aa: CASSQGTSGYYEQYF; cdr3_nt: TGTGCCAGCAGCCAGGGGACTAGCGGGTACTACGAGCAGTACTTC
j_call: TRBJ1-1; clone_size: NA; v_call: TRBV5-1; d_call: NA; cdr3_aa: CASSLDSRNTEAFF; cdr3_nt: TGCGCCAGCAGCTTGGATAGTCGGAACACTGAAGCTTTCTTT
j_call: TRBJ2-1; clone_size: NA; v_call: TRBV7-9; d_call: NA; cdr3_aa: CASSKRDSSSYNEQFF; cdr3_nt: TGTGCCAGCAGCAAACGGGACTCGAGCTCCTACAATGAGCAGTTCTTC
j_call: TRBJ2-7; clone_size: NA; v_call: TRBV30; d_call: NA; cdr3_aa: CAWSVLGGLGYF; cdr3_nt: TGTGCCTGGAGTGTACTCGGAGGACTTGGGTACTTC
j_call: TRBJ1-1; clone_size: once; v_call: TRBV20-1; d_call: NA; cdr3_aa: CSASKIENTEAFF; cdr3_nt: TGCAGTGCTAGTAAAATAGAGAACACTGAAGCTTTCTTT
j_call: TRBJ1-3; clone_size: NA; v_call: TRBV4-1; d_call: NA; cdr3_aa: CASSPQGSGNTIYF; cdr3_nt: TGCGCCAGCAGCCCACAGGGTTCTGGAAACACCATATATTTT
j_call: TRBJ2-1; clone_size: NA; v_call: TRBV4-1; d_call: NA; cdr3_aa: CASSQGSSSISYNEQFF; cdr3_nt: TGCGCCAGCAGCCAAGGGTCGTCTTCTATCTCCTACAATGAGCAGTTCTTC
j_call: TRBJ1-1; clone_size: NA; v_call: TRBV5-4; d_call: NA; cdr3_aa: CASSLDRRSTEAFF; cdr3_nt: TGTGCCAGCAGCTTGGACAGAAGATCCACTGAAGCTTTCTTT
j_call: TRBJ2-1; clone_size: once; v_call: TRBV5-1; d_call: NA; cdr3_aa: CASSLEGADNEQFF; cdr3_nt: TGCGCCAGCAGCTTGGAAGGGGCCGACAATGAGCAGTTCTTC
j_call: TRBJ1-4; clone_size: NA; v_call: TRBV19; d_call: TRBD1; cdr3_aa: CASTQGANNEKLFF; cdr3_nt: TGTGCCAGTACCCAGGGGGCGAATAATGAAAAACTGTTTTTT
j_call: TRBJ1-4; clone_size: NA; v_call: TRBV2; d_call: TRBD1; cdr3_aa: CASSDGTGVEKLFF; cdr3_nt: TGTGCCAGCAGTGATGGGACAGGGGTCGAAAAACTGTTTTTT
j_call: TRBJ1-2; clone_size: NA; v_call: TRBV29-1; d_call: TRBD1; cdr3_aa: CSVDLSGQGLEGYTF; cdr3_nt: TGCAGCGTTGACCTTTCCGGACAGGGGCTGGAGGGCTACACCTTC
j_call: TRBJ2-2; clone_size: NA; v_call: TRBV10-3; d_call: NA; cdr3_aa: CAISESGSLLNTGELFF; cdr3_nt: TGTGCCATCAGTGAGTCGGGGTCCCTCCTAAACACCGGGGAGCTGTTTTTT
j_call: TRBJ2-7; clone_size: NA; v_call: TRBV4-2; d_call: NA; cdr3_aa: CASSPGSPYEQYF; cdr3_nt: TGTGCCAGCAGCCCTGGGAGCCCCTACGAGCAGTACTTC
j_call: TRBJ1-1; clone_size: NA; v_call: TRBV5-1; d_call: NA; cdr3_aa: CASSLDRVGTEAFF; cdr3_nt: TGCGCCAGCAGCTTGGACAGGGTAGGCACTGAAGCTTTCTTT
j_call: TRBJ1-5; clone_size: NA; v_call: TRBV7-8; d_call: TRBD1; cdr3_aa: CASSSNRGLNQPQHF; cdr3_nt: TGTGCCAGCAGCTCTAACAGGGGGCTCAATCAGCCCCAGCATTTT
j_call: TRBJ1-2; clone_size: NA; v_call: TRBV12-3/TRBV12-4; d_call: TRBD1; cdr3_aa: CASSEDRYHGYTF; cdr3_nt: TGTGCCAGCAGCGAGGACAGGTATCATGGCTACACCTTC
j_call: TRBJ1-3; clone_size: NA; v_call: TRBV7-9; d_call: NA; cdr3_aa: CASSSPGRVSGNTIYF; cdr3_nt: TGTGCCAGCAGCTCACCGGGACGGGTCTCTGGAAACACCATATATTTT
j_call: TRBJ2-7; clone_size: NA; v_call: TRBV9; d_call: NA; cdr3_aa: CASSVVGMDEQYF; cdr3_nt: TGTGCCAGCAGCGTAGTGGGGATGGACGAGCAGTACTTC
j_call: TRBJ2-1; clone_size: NA; v_call: TRBV6-5; d_call: NA; cdr3_aa: CASSYTQYNEQFF; cdr3_nt: TGTGCCAGCAGTTACACCCAGTACAATGAGCAGTTCTTC
j_call: TRBJ2-2; clone_size: few; v_call: TRBV30; d_call: NA; cdr3_aa: CAWSVPNTGELFF; cdr3_nt: TGTGCCTGGAGTGTCCCGAACACCGGGGAGCTGTTTTTT
j_call: TRBJ1-5; clone_size: NA; v_call: TRBV5-1; d_call: NA; cdr3_aa: CASRATTGISNQPQHF; cdr3_nt: TGCGCCAGCAGGGCGACAACCGGAATTAGCAATCAGCCCCAGCATTTT
j_call: TRBJ1-5; clone_size: once; v_call: TRBV19; d_call: TRBD1; cdr3_aa: CATNRGSNQPQHF; cdr3_nt: TGTGCCACAAACAGGGGGAGCAATCAGCCCCAGCATTTT
j_call: TRBJ1-5; clone_size: NA; v_call: TRBV4-3; d_call: NA; cdr3_aa: CASSRDINQPQHF; cdr3_nt: TGCGCCAGCAGCCGGGACATCAATCAGCCCCAGCATTTT
j_call: TRBJ2-5; clone_size: NA; v_call: TRBV5-1; d_call: NA; cdr3_aa: CASSLEFLTETQYF; cdr3_nt: TGCGCCAGCAGCTTGGAGTTTCTAACAGAGACCCAGTACTTC
j_call: TRBJ2-3; clone_size: NA; v_call: TRBV10-1; d_call: TRBD1; cdr3_aa: CASSDRRQGASGTDTQYF; cdr3_nt: TGCGCCAGCAGTGATAGACGTCAGGGGGCCTCGGGCACAGATACGCAGTATTTT
j_call: TRBJ1-1; clone_size: NA; v_call: TRBV20-1; d_call: NA; cdr3_aa: CSASYSEAFF; cdr3_nt: TGCAGTGCTAGCTACAGTGAAGCTTTCTTT
j_call: TRBJ1-5; clone_size: NA; v_call: TRBV7-2; d_call: TRBD1; cdr3_aa: CASSTQGVSNQPQHF; cdr3_nt: TGTGCCAGCAGCACACAGGGGGTGAGCAATCAGCCCCAGCATTTT
j_call: TRBJ1-5; clone_size: NA; v_call: TRBV14; d_call: NA; cdr3_aa: CASSQDRPGNSNQPQHF; cdr3_nt: TGTGCCAGCAGCCAAGACCGACCGGGCAATAGCAATCAGCCCCAGCATTTT
j_call: TRBJ1-4; clone_size: NA; v_call: TRBV4-3; d_call: NA; cdr3_aa: CASSPGMRGGEKLFF; cdr3_nt: TGCGCCAGCAGCCCGGGGATGAGGGGAGGGGAAAAACTGTTTTTT
j_call: TRBJ2-2; clone_size: NA; v_call: TRBV14; d_call: NA; cdr3_aa: CASSQDRRDHTGELFF; cdr3_nt: TGTGCCAGCAGCCAAGATAGAAGGGATCACACCGGGGAGCTGTTTTTT
j_call: TRBJ2-7; clone_size: NA; v_call: TRBV12-5; d_call: TRBD1; cdr3_aa: CASGTGRQGAGEQYF; cdr3_nt: TGTGCTAGTGGTACGGGCAGACAGGGGGCAGGCGAGCAGTACTTC
j_call: TRBJ2-1; clone_size: NA; v_call: TRBV6-5; d_call: TRBD2; cdr3_aa: CASQRGPDNEQFF; cdr3_nt: TGTGCCAGCCAGCGGGGGCCTGACAATGAGCAGTTCTTC
j_call: TRBJ2-3; clone_size: NA; v_call: TRBV25-1; d_call: NA; cdr3_aa: CASSEGGGRADTQYF; cdr3_nt: TGTGCCAGCAGTGAGGGGGGGGGCCGGGCAGATACGCAGTATTTT
j_call: TRBJ2-7; clone_size: NA; v_call: TRBV5-8; d_call: NA; cdr3_aa: CASSLGVWRTTGYYEQYF; cdr3_nt: TGTGCCAGCAGCTTGGGAGTGTGGCGTACTACAGGCTACTACGAGCAGTACTTC
j_call: TRBJ1-2; clone_size: once; v_call: TRBV4-3; d_call: NA; cdr3_aa: CASSPRKDGNYGYTF; cdr3_nt: TGCGCCAGCAGCCCCCGTAAGGACGGGAACTATGGCTACACCTTC
j_call: TRBJ2-2; clone_size: many; v_call: TRBV10-3; d_call: TRBD2; cdr3_aa: CASTTPGLAGTGELFF; cdr3_nt: TGTGCCAGCACGACCCCTGGGCTAGCGGGCACCGGGGAGCTGTTTTTT
j_call: TRBJ2-1; clone_size: once; v_call: TRBV19; d_call: TRBD1; cdr3_aa: CASSIGTGRPSYNEQFF; cdr3_nt: TGTGCCAGTAGTATAGGGACAGGCCGCCCCTCCTACAATGAGCAGTTCTTC